The rows below give T cell receptor beta chains drawn from one sample of a study of T cells in Graves' hyperthyroidism and ophthalmopathy. MiXCR was run by TCRdb on the multiplex PCR reads, yielding one entry per CDR3 protein. The sample yields about 350,000 distinct CDR3 sequences, around 13% seen once. The sequencing sample was made of blood. Receptors were obtained from a woman in her thirties with Graves' hyperthyroidism. CDR3s include the opening cysteine and the closing phenylalanine or tryptophan. Each record gives: J gene, clone size, V gene, D gene, CDR3 DNA, CDR3 protein. The D gene is left open where the match is weak. Size tells how often a clone was seen (once, few, many) or the class of an expanded clone, and some rows leave it out.

TRBJ2-7,many,TRBV27,.,TGTGCCAGCAGTCCCGGCTCTACCTACGAGCAGTACTTC,CASSPGSTYEQYF
TRBJ2-3,few,TRBV5-4,.,TGTGCCAGCAGCTCCGCAGCAACCTCCACAGATACGCAGTATTTT,CASSSAATSTDTQYF
TRBJ2-7,.,TRBV19,.,TGTGCCAGCAGGGTCTCGAGGGAGCAGTACTTC,CASRVSREQYF
TRBJ2-7,few,TRBV5-6,TRBD2,TGTGCCAGCAGCTTGGGCGGGAGGGCTTCCGAGCAGTACTTC,CASSLGGRASEQYF
TRBJ2-3,many,TRBV15,.,TGTGCCACCAGCAGAGACACTGGGGGCACAGATACGCAGTATTTT,CATSRDTGGTDTQYF
TRBJ2-3,many,TRBV2,TRBD1,TGTGCCAGCAGAGAAGACAGGGCCACGCAGTATTTT,CASREDRATQYF
TRBJ1-1,many,TRBV5-1,.,TGCGCCAGCAGCTTCTTGCAGGGGCAGAACACTGAAGCTTTCTTT,CASSFLQGQNTEAFF
TRBJ2-3,many,TRBV20-1,.,TGCAGTGCTAGAGATTTGGCAGATACGCAGTATTTT,CSARDLADTQYF
TRBJ2-6,.,TRBV28,.,TGTGCCAGCAGTTTATTCCTGGGGACTGGGGCCAACGTCCTGACTTTC,CASSLFLGTGANVLTF
TRBJ2-7,.,TRBV11-2,.,TGTGCCAGCAGCTTAGTCAGGGAGTACGAGCAGTACTTC,CASSLVREYEQYF
TRBJ1-1,many,TRBV6-2/TRBV6-3,TRBD1,TGTGCCAGCAGGGGGACAGGGACCACTGAAGCTTTCTTT,CASRGTGTTEAFF
TRBJ2-7,.,TRBV11-2,TRBD1,TGTGCCAGCAGCGTGCCGTGGGACAGGGGGCATAGGCAGTACTTC,CASSVPWDRGHRQYF
TRBJ2-5,many,TRBV28,.,TGTGCCAGCAGTTTATTTGTGACTCAGTACTTC,CASSLFVTQYF
TRBJ2-5,many,TRBV28,TRBD1,TGTGCCAGCAGTCAGCCCGGGACAGGGGAGGGGTACCAAGAGACCCAGTACTTC,CASSQPGTGEGYQETQYF
TRBJ1-1,few,TRBV10-3,.,TGTGCCGCCCGAAACATGGGGGGGAACACTGAAGCTTTCTTT,CAARNMGGNTEAFF
TRBJ2-5,many,TRBV20-1,.,TGCAGTGCTCGGACTGGATTGTCCGAGACCCAGTACTTC,CSARTGLSETQYF
TRBJ1-2,many,TRBV5-1,TRBD1,TGCGCCAGCTCGCCAGGGGGCGCGATCTATGGCTACACCTTC,CASSPGGAIYGYTF
TRBJ2-7,many,TRBV12-3/TRBV12-4,.,TGTGCCAGCACCGGGGACGGAGGCTACGAGCAGTACTTC,CASTGDGGYEQYF
TRBJ1-2,many,TRBV6-1,.,TGTGCCAGCCGTAAGGGGCTTGGCTACACCTTC,CASRKGLGYTF
TRBJ2-5,many,TRBV11-2,TRBD2,TGTGCCAGCAAAAGCGGGACCAGAACCCAGTACTTC,CASKSGTRTQYF
TRBJ1-1,.,TRBV6-1,.,TGTGCCAGCAGCTATGGATTTAGCACTGAAGCTTTCTTT,CASSYGFSTEAFF
TRBJ1-1,few,TRBV5-5,.,TGTGCCAGCAGCCCTCAGATCGGCAACGAAGCTTTCTTT,CASSPQIGNEAFF
TRBJ2-1,many,TRBV28,.,TGTGCCAGCAGCCCCTCGGGTGAGCAGTTCTTC,CASSPSGEQFF
TRBJ2-7,many,TRBV11-2,.,TGTGCCAGCAGCGGGAGTAGCCCCCGCTACGAGCAGTACTTC,CASSGSSPRYEQYF
TRBJ2-1,many,TRBV6-1,.,TGTGCCAGCAGTTTGGGGATAAGCGGGTATGGTAGAAATGAGCAGTTCTTC,CASSLGISGYGRNEQFF
TRBJ1-1,few,TRBV2,.,TGTGCCAGCAGGTCCTTGGGGCTAGGGACTGAAGCTTTCTTT,CASRSLGLGTEAFF
TRBJ2-3,many,TRBV7-2,.,TGTGCCAGCAGCTTAGGAGGAGGAGCAGATACGCAGTATTTT,CASSLGGGADTQYF
TRBJ1-2,few,TRBV4-3,.,TGCGCCAGCAGCCAAGAGACAGGAGGAGGCTACACCTTC,CASSQETGGGYTF
TRBJ2-1,.,TRBV9,TRBD1,TGTGCCAGCAGCCCCACACAGGGGGGACTCTACAATGAGCAGTTCTTC,CASSPTQGGLYNEQFF
TRBJ1-4,few,TRBV20-1,.,TGCAGTGCTAGAGCGGGGATAGCTGAAAAACTGTTTTTT,CSARAGIAEKLFF
TRBJ2-7,many,TRBV5-6,TRBD1,TGTGCCAGCAGCCCGGAGACAGGGAGTCTCAACGAGCAGTACTTC,CASSPETGSLNEQYF
TRBJ2-5,many,TRBV28,.,TGTGCCAGCAGTTTCCGGATTCGGGCACAAGAGACCCAGTACTTC,CASSFRIRAQETQYF
TRBJ2-2,many,TRBV12-3/TRBV12-4,TRBD2,TGTGCCAGCGGTGCGGGAGGGAACACCGGGGAGCTGTTTTTT,CASGAGGNTGELFF
TRBJ2-1,.,TRBV19,TRBD2,TGTGCCAGTAGTCCTAGCGGGAGGGTCACCTACAATGAGCAGTTCTTC,CASSPSGRVTYNEQFF
TRBJ1-6,.,TRBV6-1,.,TGTGCCAGCACCTCCTCCAGGACCCTTTTGAATTCACCCCTCCACTTT,CASTSSRTLLNSPLHF
TRBJ1-4,few,TRBV27,.,TGTGCCAGCATCTCGCCGACCCGAAGGGAACTGTTTTTT,CASISPTRRELFF
TRBJ2-2,many,TRBV24-1,.,TGTGCCATCGAGAGGAAGAACACCGGGGAGCTGTTTTTT,CAIERKNTGELFF
TRBJ2-7,few,TRBV19,TRBD1,TGTGCCAGTATGAGTGACAGGGGGAACGAGCAGTACTTC,CASMSDRGNEQYF
TRBJ2-5,few,TRBV11-1,.,TGTGCCAGCAGCTTCGACGGTCTCCACGAGACCCAGTACTTC,CASSFDGLHETQYF
TRBJ1-1,many,TRBV24-1,.,TGTGCCACCAGAAGTAGAGGCCCCCCGAACACTGAAGCTTTCTTT,CATRSRGPPNTEAFF
TRBJ2-7,many,TRBV7-9,.,TGTGCCAGCAGCTTAGGAGGCCTGAGTTCCTACGAGCAGTACTTC,CASSLGGLSSYEQYF
TRBJ2-3,.,TRBV6-2/TRBV6-3,TRBD2,TGTGCCAGCAGGGCCGTACAAGGACTAGTGGGCACAGATACGCAGTATTTT,CASRAVQGLVGTDTQYF
TRBJ2-7,many,TRBV13,.,TGTGCCAGCAGCGCACTCTACATGAACGAGCAGTACTTC,CASSALYMNEQYF
TRBJ2-6,once,TRBV12-3/TRBV12-4,TRBD1,TGTGCCAGCGACAGGGGGCCTGAGACCAACGTCCTGACTTTC,CASDRGPETNVLTF
TRBJ1-5,many,TRBV20-1,.,TGCAGTGCTAGTCATAGCACCGACATTGGGAATCAGCCCCAGCATTTT,CSASHSTDIGNQPQHF
TRBJ2-5,.,TRBV4-3,.,TGCGCCAGCAGCCAAGAACTTGGTGTGGCTCTCGGGGGAACCCAGTACTTC,CASSQELGVALGGTQYF
TRBJ2-1,many,TRBV20-1,.,TGCAGTGCTAAGGCCCCATCCTACAATGAGCAGTTCTTC,CSAKAPSYNEQFF
TRBJ1-2,many,TRBV28,.,TGTGCCAGCAGTTCGGACCGGGACGGGGGTTTGAGGGGCTACACCTTC,CASSSDRDGGLRGYTF
TRBJ2-3,few,TRBV20-1,TRBD1,TGCAGTGCAACCGGCCCAGGGGGCAGTGGCACAGATACGCAGTATTTT,CSATGPGGSGTDTQYF
TRBJ2-5,few,TRBV30,.,TGTGCCTGGGACCCAGGGGAAGAGACCCAGTACTTC,CAWDPGEETQYF
TRBJ2-1,.,TRBV7-6,.,TGTGCCAGCAGCTTAGCCACGACGGATGAGCAGTTCTTC,CASSLATTDEQFF
TRBJ2-1,many,TRBV5-1,TRBD2,TGCGCCAGCAGCCCCGACCCCCCGGGACTAGCGGACAATGAGCAGTTCTTC,CASSPDPPGLADNEQFF
TRBJ2-3,many,TRBV18,TRBD1,TGTGCCAGCTCGACAGGGGTGCAAGATACGCAGTATTTT,CASSTGVQDTQYF